Listed below are T cell receptor beta chains from one sample, sequenced in a study of blood T cells in healthy people across ages. TCRdb reprocessed the 5' RACE reads with MiXCR, giving one entry per CDR3 protein. This sample has about 1.5 million distinct CDR3 sequences, with 35% to 45% found just once. The sample was blood. These receptors all stem from a woman between 18 and 29 years old in good health. The CDR3 runs from the conserved cysteine through the conserved F or W. Each record gives: J gene, V gene, clone size, D gene, CDR3 protein, CDR3 DNA. D genes are given only for firm matches. A clone size is listed for some rows: how often the clone was seen (once, few, many), or a class if it is expanded.

j_gene: TRBJ2-1
v_gene: TRBV5-1
abundance: few
d_gene: -
CDR3aa: CASSFFATTRRNEQFF
CDR3nt: TGCGCCAGCAGCTTCTTTGCCACTACTAGGAGAAATGAGCAGTTCTTC

j_gene: TRBJ1-6
v_gene: TRBV12-3/TRBV12-4
abundance: -
d_gene: -
CDR3aa: CASNNRVRSPLHF
CDR3nt: TGTGCCAGCAATAACAGGGTTCGCTCACCCCTCCACTTT

j_gene: TRBJ1-5
v_gene: TRBV7-9
abundance: few
d_gene: -
CDR3aa: CASSAFRQPQHF
CDR3nt: TGTGCCAGCAGCGCCTTTCGTCAGCCCCAGCATTTT

j_gene: TRBJ2-7
v_gene: TRBV4-3
abundance: few
d_gene: TRBD2
CDR3aa: CASSQLTSGEYEQYF
CDR3nt: TGCGCCAGCAGCCAACTGACTAGCGGGGAATACGAGCAGTACTTC

j_gene: TRBJ2-7
v_gene: TRBV7-2
abundance: -
d_gene: -
CDR3aa: CASSLDGAVSYEQYF
CDR3nt: TGTGCCAGCAGCCTTGATGGCGCAGTCTCCTACGAGCAGTACTTC

j_gene: TRBJ2-7
v_gene: TRBV7-9
abundance: -
d_gene: -
CDR3aa: CASSSVTLLYEQYF
CDR3nt: TGTGCCAGCAGCTCGGTCACACTCCTTTACGAGCAGTACTTC

j_gene: TRBJ2-1
v_gene: TRBV13
abundance: few
d_gene: -
CDR3aa: CASSLGPAQFF
CDR3nt: TGTGCCAGCAGCTTGGGACCAGCGCAGTTCTTC

j_gene: TRBJ2-7
v_gene: TRBV11-2
abundance: once
d_gene: TRBD2
CDR3aa: CASSDLAGVANEQYF
CDR3nt: TGTGCCAGCAGCGATCTAGCGGGAGTAGCCAATGAGCAGTACTTC

j_gene: TRBJ1-1
v_gene: TRBV7-9
abundance: few
d_gene: -
CDR3aa: CASTQSMNTEAFF
CDR3nt: TGTGCCAGCACCCAGTCCATGAACACTGAAGCTTTCTTT

j_gene: TRBJ2-1
v_gene: TRBV4-3
abundance: -
d_gene: -
CDR3aa: CASSQARASTLNEQFF
CDR3nt: TGCGCCAGCAGCCAAGCACGCGCTAGTACGTTGAATGAGCAGTTCTTC

j_gene: TRBJ1-2
v_gene: TRBV23-1
abundance: few
d_gene: -
CDR3aa: CASSQSWGGYGYTF
CDR3nt: TGCGCCAGCAGTCAATCGTGGGGAGGCTATGGCTACACCTTC

j_gene: TRBJ2-7
v_gene: TRBV5-1
abundance: -
d_gene: -
CDR3aa: CASSLAMTDEQYF
CDR3nt: TGCGCCAGCAGCTTGGCCATGACAGACGAGCAGTACTTC

j_gene: TRBJ2-4
v_gene: TRBV27
abundance: many
d_gene: -
CDR3aa: CASSSILDRSKNIQYF
CDR3nt: TGTGCCAGCAGTTCGATACTCGACAGGTCCAAAAACATTCAGTACTTC

j_gene: TRBJ2-7
v_gene: TRBV24-1
abundance: -
d_gene: -
CDR3aa: CATPDTCGEQYF
CDR3nt: TGTGCCACTCCGGACACCTGTGGGGAGCAGTACTTC